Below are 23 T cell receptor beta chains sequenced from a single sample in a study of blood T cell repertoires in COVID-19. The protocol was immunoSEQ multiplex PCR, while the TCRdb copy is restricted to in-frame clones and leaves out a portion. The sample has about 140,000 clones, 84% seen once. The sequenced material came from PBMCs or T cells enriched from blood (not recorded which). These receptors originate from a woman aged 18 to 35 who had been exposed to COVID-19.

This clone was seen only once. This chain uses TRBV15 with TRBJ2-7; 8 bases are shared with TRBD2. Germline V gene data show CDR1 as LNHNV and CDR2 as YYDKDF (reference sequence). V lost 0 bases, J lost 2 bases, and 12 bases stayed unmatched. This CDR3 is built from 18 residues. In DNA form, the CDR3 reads TGTGCCACCAGCAGAGATTCCGACACTAGCGGAACCACCTACGAGCAGTACTTC. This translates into CATSRDSDTSGTTYEQYF.

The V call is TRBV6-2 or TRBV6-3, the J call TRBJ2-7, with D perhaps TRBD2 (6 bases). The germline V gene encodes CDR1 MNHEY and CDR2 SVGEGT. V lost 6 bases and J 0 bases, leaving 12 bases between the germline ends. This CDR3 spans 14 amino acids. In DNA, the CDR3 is TGTGCCAGCAGCCCCCCCGGGAGCTCCTACGAGCAGTACTTC. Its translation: CASSPPGSSYEQYF.

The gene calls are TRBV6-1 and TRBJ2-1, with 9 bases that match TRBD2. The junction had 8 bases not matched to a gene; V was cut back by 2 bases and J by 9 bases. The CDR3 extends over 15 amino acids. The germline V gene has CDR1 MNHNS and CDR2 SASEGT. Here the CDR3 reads CASSERREGRGEQFF. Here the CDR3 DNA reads TGTGCCAGCAGTGAACGGCGGGAGGGCCGTGGTGAGCAGTTCTTC.

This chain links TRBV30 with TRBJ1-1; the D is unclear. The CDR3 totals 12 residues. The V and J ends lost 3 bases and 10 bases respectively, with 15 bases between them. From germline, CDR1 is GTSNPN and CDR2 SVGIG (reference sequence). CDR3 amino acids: CAWSGRRPGAFF. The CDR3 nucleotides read TGTGCCTGGAGCGGGAGACGGCCGGGAGCTTTCTTT.

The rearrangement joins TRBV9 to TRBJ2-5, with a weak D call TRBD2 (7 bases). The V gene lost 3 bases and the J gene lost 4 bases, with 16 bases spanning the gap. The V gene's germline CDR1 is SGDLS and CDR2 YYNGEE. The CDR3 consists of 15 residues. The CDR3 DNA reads TGTGCCAGCAGCGAAGGGAGGGGGTTCGGAGAGACCCAGTACTTC. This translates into CASSEGRGFGETQYF.

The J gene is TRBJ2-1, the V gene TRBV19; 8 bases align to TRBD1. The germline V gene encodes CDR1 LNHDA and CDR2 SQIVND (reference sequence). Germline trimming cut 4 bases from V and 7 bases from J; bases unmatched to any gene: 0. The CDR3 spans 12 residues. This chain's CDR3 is CASSRTGNEQFF. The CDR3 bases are TGTGCCAGTAGTAGGACAGGGAATGAGCAGTTCTTC.

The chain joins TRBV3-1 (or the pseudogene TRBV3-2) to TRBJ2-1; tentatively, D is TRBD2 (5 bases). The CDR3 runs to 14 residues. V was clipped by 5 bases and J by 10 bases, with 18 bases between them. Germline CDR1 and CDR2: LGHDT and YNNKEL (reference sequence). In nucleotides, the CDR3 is TGTGCCAGCAGCGGCCACTCACTAGTTATGGAGCAGTTCTTC. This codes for CASSGHSLVMEQFF.

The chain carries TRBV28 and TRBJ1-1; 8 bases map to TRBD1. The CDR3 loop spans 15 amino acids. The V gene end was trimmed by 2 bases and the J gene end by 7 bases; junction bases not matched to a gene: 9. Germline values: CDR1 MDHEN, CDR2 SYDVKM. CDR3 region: CASSLGGTGGIEAFF. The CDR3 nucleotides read TGTGCCAGCAGTTTAGGAGGGACAGGCGGGATTGAAGCTTTCTTT.

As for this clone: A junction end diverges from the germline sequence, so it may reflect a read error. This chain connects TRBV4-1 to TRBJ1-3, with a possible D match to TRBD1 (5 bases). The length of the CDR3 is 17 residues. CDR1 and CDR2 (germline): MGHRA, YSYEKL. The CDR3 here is CASNQGFQGPSGNTIYF. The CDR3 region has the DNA TGCGCCAGCAACCAAGGATTTCAGGGCCCATCTGGAAACACCATATATTTT.

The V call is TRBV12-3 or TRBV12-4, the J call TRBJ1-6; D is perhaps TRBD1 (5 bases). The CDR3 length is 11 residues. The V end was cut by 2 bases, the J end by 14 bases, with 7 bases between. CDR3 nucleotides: TGTGCCAGCAGTTTAAGGGGTACCCTCCACTTT. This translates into CASSLRGTLHF.

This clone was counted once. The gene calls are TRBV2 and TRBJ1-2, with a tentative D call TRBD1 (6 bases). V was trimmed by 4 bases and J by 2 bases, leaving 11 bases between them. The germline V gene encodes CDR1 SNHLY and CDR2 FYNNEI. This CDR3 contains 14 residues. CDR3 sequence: CASSGTDWNYGYTF. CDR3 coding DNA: TGTGCCAGCAGTGGGACAGATTGGAACTATGGCTACACCTTC. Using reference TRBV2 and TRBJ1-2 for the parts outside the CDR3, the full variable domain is EPEVTQTPSHQVTQMGQEVILRCVPISNHLYFYWYRQILGQKVEFLVSFYNNEISEKSEIFDDQFSVERPDGSNFTLKIRSTKLEDSAMYFCASSGTDWNYGYTFGSGTRLTVV.

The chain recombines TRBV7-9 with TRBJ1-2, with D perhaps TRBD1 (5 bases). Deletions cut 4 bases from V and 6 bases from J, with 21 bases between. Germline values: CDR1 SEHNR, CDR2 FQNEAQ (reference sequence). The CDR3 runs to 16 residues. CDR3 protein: CASSSPRGVRGDGYTF. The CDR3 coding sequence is TGTGCCAGCAGCTCCCCGCGGGGGGTTCGGGGCGATGGCTACACCTTC.

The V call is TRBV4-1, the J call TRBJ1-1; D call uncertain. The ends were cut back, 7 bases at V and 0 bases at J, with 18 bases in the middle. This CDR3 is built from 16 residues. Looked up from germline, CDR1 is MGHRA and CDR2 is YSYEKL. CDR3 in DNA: TGCGCCAGCAACTTTTCCCCACGGGGAATGAACACTGAAGCTTTCTTT. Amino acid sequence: CASNFSPRGMNTEAFF.

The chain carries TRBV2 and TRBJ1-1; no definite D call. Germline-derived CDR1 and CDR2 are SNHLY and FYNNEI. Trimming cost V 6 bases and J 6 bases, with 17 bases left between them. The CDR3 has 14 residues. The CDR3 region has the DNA TGTGCCAGCAGGGAAAGAGGAATCGGTTCTGAAGCTTTCTTT. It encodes CASRERGIGSEAFF.

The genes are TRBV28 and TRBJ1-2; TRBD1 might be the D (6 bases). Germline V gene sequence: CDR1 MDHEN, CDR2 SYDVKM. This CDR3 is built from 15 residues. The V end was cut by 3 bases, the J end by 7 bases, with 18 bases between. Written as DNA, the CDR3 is TGTGCCAGCAGTTTGGTTCCCGCAGGGGACGTTGGCTACACCTTC. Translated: CASSLVPAGDVGYTF.

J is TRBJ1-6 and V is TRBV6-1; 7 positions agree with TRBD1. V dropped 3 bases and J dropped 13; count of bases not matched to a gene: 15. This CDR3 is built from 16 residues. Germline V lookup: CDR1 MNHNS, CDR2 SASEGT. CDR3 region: CASSETGRSGPWPLHF. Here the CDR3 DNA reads TGTGCCAGCAGTGAGACAGGGCGGTCGGGTCCCTGGCCCCTCCACTTT.

The CDR3 is CASGLVLRSVREIYNEQFF. CDR3 DNA: TGTGCTAGTGGTTTGGTACTGCGGTCTGTCCGGGAGATCTACAATGAGCAGTTCTTC. The chain carries TRBV12-5 and TRBJ2-1, with TRBD2 as a possible D gene (6 bases). CDR3 size: 19 residues. Germline CDR1 and CDR2: LGHNT and FRNRAP. V lost 0 bases and J lost 3, with 21 bases in between. Full variable domain (remainder filled in from reference TRBV12-5 and TRBJ2-1): DARVTQTPRHKVTEMGQEVTMRCQPILGHNTVFWYRQTMMQGLELLAYFRNRAPLDDSGMPKDRFSAEMPDATLATLKIQPSEPRDSAVYFCASGLVLRSVREIYNEQFFGPGTRLTVL.

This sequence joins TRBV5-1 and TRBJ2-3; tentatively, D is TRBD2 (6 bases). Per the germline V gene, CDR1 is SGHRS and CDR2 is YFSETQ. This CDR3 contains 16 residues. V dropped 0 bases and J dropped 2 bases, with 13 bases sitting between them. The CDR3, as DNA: TGCGCCAGCAGCTTGGGGATTAGCGGATACACAGATACGCAGTATTTT. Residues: CASSLGISGYTDTQYF. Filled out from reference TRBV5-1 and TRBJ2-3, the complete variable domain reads KAGVTQTPRYLIKTRGQQVTLSCSPISGHRSVSWYQQTPGQGLQFLFEYFSETQRNKGNFPGRFSGRQFSNSRSEMNVSTLELGDSALYLCASSLGISGYTDTQYFGPGTRLTVL.

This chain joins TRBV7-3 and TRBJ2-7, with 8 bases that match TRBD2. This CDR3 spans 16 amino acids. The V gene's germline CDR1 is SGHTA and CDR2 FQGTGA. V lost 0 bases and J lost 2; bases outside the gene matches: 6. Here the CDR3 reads CASSLTKAGDPYEQYF. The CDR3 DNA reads TGTGCCAGCAGCTTAACGAAAGCGGGAGACCCCTACGAGCAGTACTTC.

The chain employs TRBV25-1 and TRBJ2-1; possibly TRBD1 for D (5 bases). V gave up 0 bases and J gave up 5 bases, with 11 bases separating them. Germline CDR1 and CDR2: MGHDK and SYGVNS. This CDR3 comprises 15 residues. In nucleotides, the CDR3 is TGTGCCAGCAGTGAATACGGCAGGGCCAACAATGAGCAGTTCTTC. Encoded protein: CASSEYGRANNEQFF.

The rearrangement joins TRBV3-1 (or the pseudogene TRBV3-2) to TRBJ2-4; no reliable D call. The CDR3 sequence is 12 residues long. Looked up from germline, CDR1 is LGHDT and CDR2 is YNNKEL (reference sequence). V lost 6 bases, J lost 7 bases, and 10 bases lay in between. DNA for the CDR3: TGTGCCAGCAGAGGCCCCGGGAACATTCAGTACTTC. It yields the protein CASRGPGNIQYF.

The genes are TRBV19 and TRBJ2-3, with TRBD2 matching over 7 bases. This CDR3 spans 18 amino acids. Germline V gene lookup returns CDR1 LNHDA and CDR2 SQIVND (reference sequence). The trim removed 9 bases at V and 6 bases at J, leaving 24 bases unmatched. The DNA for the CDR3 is TGTGCCAGCCGAGGGTGGGTCGGGGCGGCCCAAGCGGGGGATACGCAGTATTTT. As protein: CASRGWVGAAQAGDTQYF.

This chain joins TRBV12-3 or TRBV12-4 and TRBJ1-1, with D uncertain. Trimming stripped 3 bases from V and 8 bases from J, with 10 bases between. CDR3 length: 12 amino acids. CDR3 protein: CASSFFSGEAFF. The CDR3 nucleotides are TGTGCCAGCAGTTTTTTCTCGGGAGAAGCTTTCTTT.